This T cell receptor beta chain was sequenced during a study of beta chain features in type 1 diabetes. General study results and limits: Researchers report that Type 1 diabetes patients had moderately but significantly shorter TCRB CDR3s across all four CD4+ subsets.

Expressed TCRB transcripts were sequenced after all isolated RNA was converted to cDNA. Clones were read by immunoSEQ multiplex PCR, and TCRdb kept only the in-frame ones, dropping some. The sample contains over 650,000 clones, around 15% of which appear only once. About this clone itself: Its antigen is not known.

Sequencing input: naive CD4+ T cells from blood. This receptor was identified in a man aged 18 to 30 with type 1 diabetes.

CDR3 nucleotide sequence: TGTGCCAGCAGCGTATCTAGCGGGGGGGCGACCTCCTACAATGAGCAGTTCTTC. Amino acid sequence: CASSVSSGGATSYNEQFF. V usage is TRBV9 and J usage is TRBJ2-1, with TRBD2 matching over 12 bases. CDR1 and CDR2 from the germline V gene are SGDLS and YYNGEE. There are 18 residues in the CDR3. Unmatched junction bases numbered 5, after V lost 1 base and J lost 0 bases.